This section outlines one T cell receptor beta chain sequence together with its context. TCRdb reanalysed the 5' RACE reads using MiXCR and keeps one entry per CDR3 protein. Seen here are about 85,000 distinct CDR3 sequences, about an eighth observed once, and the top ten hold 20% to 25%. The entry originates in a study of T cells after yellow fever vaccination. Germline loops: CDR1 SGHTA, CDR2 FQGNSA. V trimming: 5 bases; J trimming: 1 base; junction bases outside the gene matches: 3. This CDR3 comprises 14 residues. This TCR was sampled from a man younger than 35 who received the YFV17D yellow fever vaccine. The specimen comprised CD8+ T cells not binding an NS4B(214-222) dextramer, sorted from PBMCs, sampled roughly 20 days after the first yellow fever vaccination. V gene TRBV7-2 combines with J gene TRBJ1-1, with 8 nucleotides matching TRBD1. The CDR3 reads CASSAGTGNTEAFF. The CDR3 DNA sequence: TGTGCCAGCAGCGCCGGGACAGGGAACACTGAAGCTTTCTTT.